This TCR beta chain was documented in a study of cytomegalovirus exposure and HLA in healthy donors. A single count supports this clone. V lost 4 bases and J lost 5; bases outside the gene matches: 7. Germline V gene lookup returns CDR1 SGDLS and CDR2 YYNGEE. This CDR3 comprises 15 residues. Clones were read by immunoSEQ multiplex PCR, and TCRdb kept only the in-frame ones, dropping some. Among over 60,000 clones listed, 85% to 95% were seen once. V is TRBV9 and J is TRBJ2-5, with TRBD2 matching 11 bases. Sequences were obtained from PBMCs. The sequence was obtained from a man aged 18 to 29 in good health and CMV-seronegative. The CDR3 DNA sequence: TGTGCCAGCAGCTGGGAGACTAGCGGGGTTGAGACCCAGTACTTC. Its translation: CASSWETSGVETQYF.